The 17 T cell receptor beta chains in this list originate from one sample, sequenced in a study of blood T cell repertoires in COVID-19. Only in-frame clones appear in the TCRdb table, and some are missing; sequencing was by immunoSEQ multiplex PCR. The table lists roughly 300,000 clones, roughly 85% of them singletons, with roughly 4% in the top ten. Sequenced material: PBMCs or T cells enriched from blood (not recorded which). The receptors were gathered from a woman in her 40s with acute COVID-19.

Notes on this clone: Other DNA sequences in the same sample also yield this CDR3. The V and J genes are TRBV15 and TRBJ2-6; no reliable D call. This CDR3 has 15 amino acids. The germline V and J ends were trimmed by 1 base and 2 bases, with 6 bases remaining between them. CDR1 is LNHNV and CDR2 is YYDKDF in the germline V gene (reference sequence). The CDR3 region has the DNA TGTGCCACCAGCAGAGGAGGAACTGGGGCCAACGTCCTGACTTTC. This encodes CATSRGGTGANVLTF.

The genes are TRBV3-1 (or the pseudogene TRBV3-2) and TRBJ2-1, with 10 bases matching TRBD1. J was trimmed by 5 bases and V by 1 base; bases with no gene match: 2. The CDR3 covers 15 residues. Germline V gives CDR1 LGHDT, CDR2 YNNKEL (reference sequence). The CDR3 loop is CASSQGQGANNEQFF. CDR3 DNA sequence: TGTGCCAGCAGCCAAGGACAGGGGGCAAACAATGAGCAGTTCTTC.

The chain uses TRBV6-2 or TRBV6-3 and TRBJ1-1; 10 bases line up with TRBD1. The germline V gene has CDR1 MNHEY and CDR2 SVGEGT. This CDR3 comprises 12 residues. After removal of 5 bases from V and 10 bases from J, the junction contained 4 bases not matched to a gene. CDR3 residues: CASSIGQGGAFF. CDR3 DNA sequence: TGTGCCAGCAGTATTGGACAGGGGGGAGCTTTCTTT.

The J gene is TRBJ1-2, the V gene TRBV25-1; TRBD1 matches 10 bases. The V and J ends lost 3 bases and 6 bases, in that order; junction bases with no gene match: 4. The germline V gene has CDR1 MGHDK and CDR2 SYGVNS. This CDR3 has 14 amino acids. The CDR3 spells CASSEVGTGDGYTF. The DNA of the CDR3 is TGTGCCAGCAGTGAGGTTGGGACAGGGGATGGCTACACCTTC.

V is TRBV18 and J is TRBJ1-5; 8 bases are a match to TRBD1. CDR1 is KGHSH, CDR2 LQKENI, per germline. V lost 2 bases to trimming and J lost 6 bases; unmatched junction nucleotides: 6. This CDR3 region has 15 residues. CDR3 amino acids: CASSPDRGRGQPQHF. The CDR3 coding sequence is TGTGCCAGCTCACCAGACAGGGGAAGGGGTCAGCCCCAGCATTTT.

The chain uses TRBV27 and TRBJ1-5, with a weak D call TRBD1 (5 bases). There are 16 residues in the CDR3. V shed 5 bases and J shed 4 bases, with 18 bases lying between them. Germline values: CDR1 MNHEY, CDR2 SMNVEV (reference sequence). For the CDR3, the DNA is TGTGCCAGCAGTCCCATCAGTGCGGGGGGGAATCAGCCCCAGCATTTT. It encodes CASSPISAGGNQPQHF.

Here the CDR3 DNA reads TGTGCCAGTAGGTTACAGACAACTGGAAACACCATATATTTT. This sequence encodes CASRLQTTGNTIYF. J is TRBJ1-3 and V is TRBV19; no firm D call. In germline, CDR1 is LNHDA, CDR2 SQIVND (reference sequence). Trimming took off 6 bases at V and 2 bases at J, with 11 bases between the two ends. The CDR3 consists of 14 residues.

V and J are TRBV6-1 and TRBJ2-7; a possible D gene is TRBD1 (5 bases). V gave up 4 bases and J gave up 4 bases, with 23 bases separating them. Per the germline V gene, CDR1 is MNHNS and CDR2 is SASEGT. The CDR3 sequence is 17 residues long. The DNA for the CDR3 is TGTGCCAGCAGTGCCCTTTTGACAGCCCAGTCCCCTTACGAGCAGTACTTC. Amino acids: CASSALLTAQSPYEQYF.

This chain joins TRBV15 and TRBJ1-1, with 7 bases lining up with TRBD1. CDR1 and CDR2 (germline): LNHNV, YYDKDF (reference sequence). V lost 5 bases and J lost 1; bases outside the gene matches: 10. This CDR3 has 16 amino acids. Here the CDR3 reads CATSFSRRTGNTEAFF. The CDR3 DNA reads as TGTGCCACCAGCTTTTCGCGGAGGACAGGGAACACTGAAGCTTTCTTT.

This clone has a handful of counts. V usage is TRBV10-3 and J usage is TRBJ1-5, with TRBD1 identical over 10 bases. The germline V gene has CDR1 ENHRY and CDR2 SYGVKD. The CDR3 sequence is 15 residues long. The V gene end was trimmed by 6 bases and the J gene end by 6 bases; junction bases not matched to a gene: 8. The CDR3, as DNA: TGTGCCATCAGCGCCGACAGGGGGCTTTCTCAGCCCCAGCATTTT. It is translated as CAISADRGLSQPQHF.

The gene calls are TRBV7-3 and TRBJ2-1; D ambiguous. The CDR3 covers 12 residues. V was pared by 2 bases and J by 9 bases, with 8 bases between. Germline assignment: CDR1 SGHTA and CDR2 FQGTGA. The CDR3 reads CASSLFNSEQFF. The CDR3 DNA sequence: TGTGCCAGCAGCTTATTTAACAGTGAGCAGTTCTTC.

The V and J genes are TRBV5-1 and TRBJ1-6, with 10 bases fitting TRBD1. The J segment lost 10 bases and the V segment lost 4 bases, leaving 8 bases of the junction unmatched. The CDR3 is 15 residues long. Per germline, CDR1 SGHRS and CDR2 YFSETQ. The CDR3 loop is CASSPTGGMESPLHF. CDR3 sequence (DNA): TGCGCCAGCAGCCCGACAGGGGGCATGGAGTCACCCCTCCACTTT.

This chain connects TRBV15 to TRBJ1-4; 9 bases are a match to TRBD1. The trim removed 4 bases at V and 8 bases at J, leaving 11 bases unmatched. This CDR3 region has 16 residues. The germline V gene has CDR1 LNHNV and CDR2 YYDKDF (reference sequence). CDR3 sequence (DNA): TGTGCCACCAGCACGTTAACAGGGGGCGAAAAGGAAAAACTGTTTTTT. This gives the protein CATSTLTGGEKEKLFF.

The table lists this clone with a few counts. The chain is built from TRBV10-3 and TRBJ1-2; D perhaps matches TRBD1 (6 bases). Germline assignment: CDR1 ENHRY and CDR2 SYGVKD. This CDR3 has 15 residues. V gave up 7 bases and J gave up 7 bases, with 22 bases separating them. The CDR3 nucleotides are TGTGCCATCACCGGGGGGCAGGGTTCCGTCCGTGGCTACACCTTC. Its translation is CAITGGQGSVRGYTF.

The chain has TRBV5-4 and TRBJ1-2, with a tentative D call TRBD1 (5 bases). Germline loops: CDR1 SGHNT, CDR2 YYREEE (reference sequence). This CDR3 region has 19 residues. The V gene lost 5 bases and the J gene lost 4 bases, with 30 bases spanning the gap. Here the CDR3 DNA reads TGTGCCAGCAGTTCCTGGGACCTCAGGGAGGAGACCATTCGCTATGGCTACACCTTC. The encoded protein is CASSSWDLREETIRYGYTF.

V and J are TRBV9 and TRBJ1-3; weak D call: TRBD1 (6 bases). V was shortened by 3 bases and J by 0 bases, with 13 bases between the two germline ends. Germline assignment: CDR1 SGDLS and CDR2 YYNGEE. CDR3 size: 16 residues. DNA of the CDR3: TGTGCCAGCAGCGGTTGGGACACGACCTCTGGAAACACCATATATTTT. Protein sequence: CASSGWDTTSGNTIYF. The entire variable domain, with the rest obtained from reference TRBV9 and TRBJ1-3, is as follows: DSGVTQTPKHLITATGQRVTLRCSPRSGDLSVYWYQQSLDQGLQFLIQYYNGEERAKGNILERFSAQQFPDLHSELNLSSLELGDSALYFCASSGWDTTSGNTIYFGEGSWLTVV.

The V call is TRBV5-8, the J call TRBJ2-1; TRBD2 matches 8 bases. V dropped 2 bases and J dropped 3; count of bases not matched to a gene: 4. The CDR3 contains 15 residues. The germline V gene has CDR1 SGHTS and CDR2 YDEGEE. In DNA, the CDR3 is TGTGCCAGCAGCTTACTAGCGGTACACTACAATGAGCAGTTCTTC. This encodes CASSLLAVHYNEQFF.